This paragraph covers one T cell receptor (beta chain) sequence. TCRdb's copy holds only in-frame clones and misses some; the assay was immunoSEQ multiplex PCR. In the table there are some 100,000 clones, about 91% of which are singletons. For each patient, 1 to 8 samples were obtained, pretreatment and on-treatment. Trimming cost V 5 bases and J 3 bases, with 6 bases left between them. CDR3 size: 12 residues. Per germline, CDR1 LNHDA and CDR2 SQIVND (reference sequence). This sample is part of a study of PD-L1 blockade in urothelial cancer. The wider study: At 6 weeks and at 3 weeks (second dose) after treatment start, blood was analyzed.

The sample consisted of PBMCs, taken around atezolizumab (anti-PD-L1) treatment. This sequence originates from a woman aged 80 or over with urothelial cancer. This rearrangement joins TRBV19 to TRBJ2-3, with D unclear. In DNA, the CDR3 is TGTGCCAGTAGTCCGCGGACAGATACGCAGTATTTT. Translation: CASSPRTDTQYF.